A selection of T cell receptor beta chains follows, all from one sample in a study of cytomegalovirus exposure and HLA in healthy donors. The assay was immunoSEQ multiplex PCR, and TCRdb's table has in-frame clones only and misses some. The table records 140,000 to 150,000 clones, roughly three quarters of them present only once. The sample comprised PBMCs. These receptors came from a female donor in good health and CMV-seronegative. Each CDR3 is given with its conserved first and last residue. The order of the fields is D gene, J gene, V gene, clone size, CDR3 DNA, CDR3 protein. A D gene is named only where the DNA matches it firmly. Size tells how often a clone was seen (once, few, many) or the class of an expanded clone, and some rows leave it out.

>-|TRBJ2-1|TRBV6-6|-
TGTGCCAGCAGTTTAGGGCGGGGTAGCTCCTACAATGAGCAGTTCTTC
CASSLGRGSSYNEQFF
>TRBD2|TRBJ2-5|TRBV5-4|-
TGTGCCAGCAGCTTAGGTCGTGGGACTATGCGGACCCAGTACTTC
CASSLGRGTMRTQYF
>-|TRBJ1-5|TRBV5-6|-
TGTGCCAGCAGCTTTGAGGGAGGTCAGCCCCAGCATTTT
CASSFEGGQPQHF
>-|TRBJ1-1|TRBV6-1|-
TGTGCCAGCAGTGACCCCTTACTTTTGAACACTGAAGCTTTCTTT
CASSDPLLLNTEAFF
>-|TRBJ2-7|TRBV21-1|once
TGTGCCAGCAGCTTAGGCGGCGTAGCTAGCGAGCAGTACTTC
CASSLGGVASEQYF
>-|TRBJ2-5|TRBV11-2|-
TGTGCCAGCAGCCCAAACTACCATGGACTCTTTGGGGAGACCCAGTACTTC
CASSPNYHGLFGETQYF
>-|TRBJ1-3|TRBV9|-
TGTGCCAGCAGCGTAGCCGGGCAGGGTGGAAACACCATATATTTT
CASSVAGQGGNTIYF
>TRBD1|TRBJ1-6|TRBV2|-
TGTGCCAGCATGAAGGACAGGGGGTATAATTCACCCCTCCACTTT
CASMKDRGYNSPLHF
>TRBD2|TRBJ2-7|TRBV19|once
TGTGCCAGTAGTTCCCCGGGGGGTGCCTCCGAGCAGTACTTC
CASSSPGGASEQYF
>TRBD2|TRBJ2-7|TRBV5-1|-
TGCGCCAGCAGCTTTTTAGCGGGGGGGAAAGACGAGCAGTACTTC
CASSFLAGGKDEQYF
>-|TRBJ2-7|TRBV5-1|-
TGCGCCAGCAGCTTCAGCGCGTACGAGCAGTACTTC
CASSFSAYEQYF
>TRBD1|TRBJ1-3|TRBV5-1|-
TGCGCCAGCAGCCCCACAGGGGGACTCTCTGGAAACACCATATATTTT
CASSPTGGLSGNTIYF
>TRBD1|TRBJ2-6|TRBV19|once
TGTGCCAGTAGTGACAGGGCTGGGGCCAACGTCCTGACTTTC
CASSDRAGANVLTF
>TRBD1|TRBJ2-7|TRBV10-3|-
TGTGCCATCAGTGACCCCGGGGGGACAGGGGGTTCCTACGAGCAGTACTTC
CAISDPGGTGGSYEQYF
>-|TRBJ2-1|TRBV5-1|-
TGCGCCAGCAGCTTATACAGGGACTCCTACAATGAGCAGTTCTTC
CASSLYRDSYNEQFF
>TRBD2|TRBJ2-2|TRBV2|-
TGTGCCAGCAGGGAACACCTAGCGGGAGGTTGGACCGGGGAGCTGTTTTTT
CASREHLAGGWTGELFF
>TRBD1|TRBJ2-2|TRBV28|-
TGTGCCAGCAGTAGGGACAGCGCGAACACCGGGGAGCTGTTTTTT
CASSRDSANTGELFF
>-|TRBJ1-1|TRBV5-4|-
TGTGCCAGCAGCTTGGCCCAGGGTCCAGAAGCTTTCTTT
CASSLAQGPEAFF
>-|TRBJ2-7|TRBV30|-
TGTGCCTGGAATGGGGGGAGCTCCTACGAGCAGTACTTC
CAWNGGSSYEQYF
>TRBD1|TRBJ2-7|TRBV10-3|-
TGTGCCATCAGTGAGATAAACACTGGGACAGGGCTTCCAGACGAGCAGTACTTC
CAISEINTGTGLPDEQYF
>-|TRBJ2-2|TRBV7-9|-
TGTGCCAGCAGTTACGGGGAGCTGTTTTTT
CASSYGELFF
>TRBD2|TRBJ2-7|TRBV2|-
TGTGCCTCGCGGGGGGGCAAATACGAGCAGTACTTT
CASRGGKYEQYF
>TRBD1|TRBJ1-2|TRBV7-8|once
TGTGCCAGCAGCTCGACAGGGGGCGCGGTCGACACCTTC
CASSSTGGAVDTF
>-|TRBJ1-2|TRBV7-9|-
TGTGCCAGCAGCTTAGCGAACAGTCTCTATGGCTACACCTTC
CASSLANSLYGYTF
>TRBD2|TRBJ2-3|TRBV28|once
TGTGCCAGCAGTACCCCGGGACTAGCGGGAGCAACAGATACGCAGTATTTT
CASSTPGLAGATDTQYF
>-|TRBJ2-1|TRBV19|-
TGTGCCAGTATAGGGGGGGGAACCTACAATGAGCAGTTCTTC
CASIGGGTYNEQFF
>TRBD1|TRBJ2-7|TRBV9|-
TGTGCCAGCAGCGTAGGGGGGACAGGGTTCTACGAGCAGTACTTC
CASSVGGTGFYEQYF
>TRBD1|TRBJ2-3|TRBV11-2|-
TGTGCCAGCAGCATACCGGGACAGGGTCGGGGTACGCAGTATTTT
CASSIPGQGRGTQYF
>-|TRBJ1-4|TRBV7-6|few
TGTGCCAGCAGCCCCGCGGGGGGAGCAGGTGAAAAACTGTTTTTT
CASSPAGGAGEKLFF
>TRBD2|TRBJ2-3|TRBV4-1|-
TGCGCCAGCAGCCCCGGCGGGGAGCTAGCGGGATACACAGATACGCAGTATTTT
CASSPGGELAGYTDTQYF
>-|TRBJ1-1|TRBV7-9|few
TGTGCCAGCAGCTTAGCATCCGGGGAAACTGAAGCTTTCTTT
CASSLASGETEAFF
>-|TRBJ1-1|TRBV14|once
TGTGCCAGCAGCCTCCGTTTAGGGGCCATGAACACTGAAGCTTTCTTT
CASSLRLGAMNTEAFF
>TRBD1|TRBJ1-4|TRBV30|few
TGTGCCTGGAGTTCTGGACAGGGGGCCTTTAATGAAAAACTGTTTTTT
CAWSSGQGAFNEKLFF
>-|TRBJ1-2|TRBV18|few
TGTGCCAGCTCTCACAAGACCCCGCGGGTCGACTATGGCTACACCTTC
CASSHKTPRVDYGYTF
>-|TRBJ2-1|TRBV7-6|-
TGTGCCAGCAGCTTAGTGGGTTCCAGGAATAGGGAGCAGTTCTTC
CASSLVGSRNREQFF
>-|TRBJ1-1|TRBV2|-
TGTGCCAGCAGTGAAAAGCCGGGCACTGAAGCTTTCTTT
CASSEKPGTEAFF
>-|TRBJ2-3|TRBV5-6|-
TGTGCCAGCAGTATGTCTAGCACAGATACGCAGTATTTT
CASSMSSTDTQYF
>TRBD1|TRBJ1-6|TRBV6-5|-
TGTGCCAGCAGGAAACAGGGGGCGAGCTCACCCCTCCACTTT
CASRKQGASSPLHF
>TRBD2|TRBJ2-3|TRBV13|-
TGTGCCAGCAGCTCGATATCGGGACTAGCGGGACTTAGCACAGATACGCAGTATTTT
CASSSISGLAGLSTDTQYF
>-|TRBJ2-7|TRBV6-1|few
TGTGCCAGCAGTGAAGACGGGAACCCTGGTTTTTACTTC
CASSEDGNPGFYF
>TRBD1|TRBJ1-2|TRBV5-4|-
TGTGCCAGCAGCGCAGACAGGGGCTATGGCTACACCTTC
CASSADRGYGYTF
>TRBD2|TRBJ2-3|TRBV7-9|-
TGTGCCAGCAGCGGAACCGGGACTAGGTCGTCAGATACGCAGTATTTT
CASSGTGTRSSDTQYF
>TRBD1|TRBJ1-5|TRBV5-8|-
TGTGCCAGCAGCACCCGACTGGACAGGGGGCACGGTCGTGGCAATCAGCCCCAGCATTTT
CASSTRLDRGHGRGNQPQHF
>TRBD1|TRBJ2-1|TRBV5-1|-
TGCGCCAGCAGCTTGGATATAGGGACAGGGCGTTCGGGTGAGCAGTTCTTC
CASSLDIGTGRSGEQFF
>TRBD2|TRBJ2-1|TRBV10-3|-
TGTGCCATCACCCCGCAGCGGGGGCTAGGTGTGGTCTTC
CAITPQRGLGVVF
>-|TRBJ2-7|TRBV28|-
TGTGCCAGCAGTTCGGCCTACGAGCAGTACTTC
CASSSAYEQYF
>-|TRBJ2-2|TRBV7-3|-
TGTGCCAGCAGCTTAAGAGGGCGCCCGAACACCGGGGAGCTGTTTTTT
CASSLRGRPNTGELFF
>-|TRBJ1-1|TRBV11-2|-
TGTGCCAGCAGCTCCCCGGGGAGGACTAGGGCCACTGAAGCTTTCTTT
CASSSPGRTRATEAFF
>TRBD1|TRBJ2-7|TRBV5-1|-
TGCGCCAGCAGCTTCGCTGGTAGGGGGCTTTCCGACGAGCAGTACTTC
CASSFAGRGLSDEQYF
>-|TRBJ1-5|TRBV4-1|-
TGCGCCAGCAGCCAAGATCTGGCCGTCGCCCAGCATTTT
CASSQDLAVAQHF
>TRBD1|TRBJ2-5|TRBV30|-
TGTGCCTGGTGGGGCAGGGGGGAGACCCAGTACTTC
CAWWGRGETQYF
>-|TRBJ1-5|TRBV4-1|-
TGCGCCAGCAGCAAGACACCGAGCCAGGGTCAGCCCCAGCATTTT
CASSKTPSQGQPQHF
>-|TRBJ1-2|TRBV5-1|few
TGCGCCAGCAGCGACGGACTCTATGGCTACACCTTC
CASSDGLYGYTF